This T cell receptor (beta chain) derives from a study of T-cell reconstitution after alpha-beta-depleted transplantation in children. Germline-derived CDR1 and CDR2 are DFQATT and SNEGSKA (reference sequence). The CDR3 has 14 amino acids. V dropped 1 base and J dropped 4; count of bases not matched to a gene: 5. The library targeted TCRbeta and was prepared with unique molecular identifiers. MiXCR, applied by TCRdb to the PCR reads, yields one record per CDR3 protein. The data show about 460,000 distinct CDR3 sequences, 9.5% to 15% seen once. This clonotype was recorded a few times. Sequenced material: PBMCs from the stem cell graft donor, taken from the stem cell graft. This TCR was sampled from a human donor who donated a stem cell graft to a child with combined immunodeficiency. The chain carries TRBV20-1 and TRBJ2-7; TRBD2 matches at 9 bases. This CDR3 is CSARAREGRYEQYF. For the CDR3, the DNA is TGCAGTGCTAGAGCGCGGGAGGGCAGGTACGAGCAGTACTTC.